Shown below are 31 T cell receptor beta chains from a single sample sequenced in a study of cytomegalovirus exposure and HLA in healthy donors listed by TCRdb under 2017. Library construction relied on the immunoSEQ multiplex PCR assay. For the multiplex PCR, a mixture combining 60 forward primers for TCR Vbeta segments and 13 reverse primers for TCR Jbeta segments was used. TCRdb re-hosts the immuneACCESS table, in-frame sequences only. Its copies lack some clones; in the studies checked, an unresolved V gene accounts for under half of them, and the cause for the rest is not known. Here the sample has 170,000 or so clones; 80% to 90% occur a single time. Roughly 1.8% of the sample is held by the ten biggest clonotypes. The sequenced material came from PBMCs. The receptors originated from a woman between 18 and 29 years old in good health and CMV-seronegative.

This clone showed up just once. The chain has TRBV6-4 and TRBJ1-2, with D uncertain. Germline V CDR1 and CDR2: MRHNA, SNTAGT. V dropped 6 bases and J dropped 6 bases, with 17 bases sitting between them. CDR3 size: 14 residues. The CDR3 sequence is CASSSGEESDGYTF. In nucleotides, the CDR3 is TGTGCCAGCAGCAGCGGGGAGGAGAGCGATGGCTACACCTTC.

The chain uses TRBV7-9 and TRBJ2-1, with 7 bases aligning to TRBD1. CDR1 and CDR2 (germline): SEHNR, FQNEAQ (reference sequence). V gave up 8 bases and J gave up 2 bases; unmatched junction bases: 15. The CDR3 covers 17 residues. Written as DNA, the CDR3 is TGTGCCAGCTCAGCCTTAAAGAGACAGGGAGCCTACAATGAGCAGTTCTTC. Its translation is CASSALKRQGAYNEQFF. The entire variable domain, with the rest obtained from reference TRBV7-9 and TRBJ2-1, is as follows: DTGVSQNPRHKITKRGQNVTFRCDPISEHNRLYWYRQTLGQGPEFLTYFQNEAQLEKSRLLSDRFSAERPKGSFSTLEIQRTEQGDSAMYLCASSALKRQGAYNEQFFGPGTRLTVL.

V usage is TRBV5-1 and J usage is TRBJ1-4; 8 nucleotides align to TRBD1. The germline V gene encodes CDR1 SGHRS and CDR2 YFSETQ. V gave up 4 bases and J gave up 7 bases; unmatched junction bases: 6. The length of the CDR3 is 14 residues. CDR3 region: CASSSGTGGEKLFF. The CDR3 DNA follows: TGCGCCAGCAGCAGCGGGACAGGCGGTGAAAAACTGTTTTTT. The variable domain in full, with the rest retrieved from reference TRBV5-1 and TRBJ1-4, is KAGVTQTPRYLIKTRGQQVTLSCSPISGHRSVSWYQQTPGQGLQFLFEYFSETQRNKGNFPGRFSGRQFSNSRSEMNVSTLELGDSALYLCASSSGTGGEKLFFGSGTQLSVL.

This chain joins TRBV9 and TRBJ2-2; D possibly corresponds to TRBD1 (6 bases). V lost 3 bases and J lost 4, with 13 bases in between. The CDR3 runs 15 residues. Germline CDR1 SGDLS, CDR2 YYNGEE. As DNA, the CDR3 is TGTGCCAGCAGCGCAGGGGTTGTTATCACCGGGGAGCTGTTTTTT. Translation: CASSAGVVITGELFF. Based on the CDR3 plus reference TRBV9 and TRBJ2-2, the full variable domain is DSGVTQTPKHLITATGQRVTLRCSPRSGDLSVYWYQQSLDQGLQFLIQYYNGEERAKGNILERFSAQQFPDLHSELNLSSLELGDSALYFCASSAGVVITGELFFGEGSRLTVL.

The genes are TRBV5-1 and TRBJ2-3; 7 bases are shared with TRBD1. This CDR3 spans 14 amino acids. Germline CDR1 reads SGHRS; CDR2 reads YFSETQ. The V gene end was trimmed by 3 bases and the J gene end by 2 bases; junction bases not matched to a gene: 3. For the CDR3, the DNA is TGCGCCAGCAGCTCCGGACAGGCCACAGATACGCAGTATTTT. It translates to CASSSGQATDTQYF.

The chain combines TRBV9 with TRBJ1-5; TRBD1 aligns across 9 bases. V lost 3 bases to trimming and J lost 5 bases; unmatched junction nucleotides: 6. CDR1 is SGDLS and CDR2 is YYNGEE in the germline V gene. The CDR3 sequence is 15 residues long. The CDR3, as DNA: TGTGCCAGCAGCGCCGGGACAGGGACCTATCAGCCCCAGCATTTT. Encoded protein: CASSAGTGTYQPQHF. The full variable domain, completed using reference TRBV9 and TRBJ1-5, is DSGVTQTPKHLITATGQRVTLRCSPRSGDLSVYWYQQSLDQGLQFLIQYYNGEERAKGNILERFSAQQFPDLHSELNLSSLELGDSALYFCASSAGTGTYQPQHFGDGTRLSIL.

This clone was counted a single time. J is TRBJ1-1 and V is TRBV7-2; a weak D match, TRBD1 (6 bases). Deletions cut 2 bases from V and 7 bases from J, with 14 bases between. The length of the CDR3 is 14 residues. Germline V lookup: CDR1 SGHTA, CDR2 FQGNSA. CDR3 sequence: CASSLFRTALEAFF. The DNA for the CDR3 is TGTGCCAGCAGCTTATTCCGGACAGCCCTTGAAGCTTTCTTT.

The chain links TRBV7-9 to TRBJ2-7; D is possibly TRBD2 (6 bases). Germline V gene sequence: CDR1 SEHNR, CDR2 FQNEAQ (reference sequence). The CDR3 loop spans 11 amino acids. Trimming removed 6 bases from V and 5 bases from J, with 8 bases in between. The CDR3: CASSGGNEQYF. In nucleotides, the CDR3 is TGTGCCAGCAGTGGGGGGAACGAGCAGTACTTC. Full variable domain (missing parts from reference TRBV7-9 and TRBJ2-7): DTGVSQNPRHKITKRGQNVTFRCDPISEHNRLYWYRQTLGQGPEFLTYFQNEAQLEKSRLLSDRFSAERPKGSFSTLEIQRTEQGDSAMYLCASSGGNEQYFGPGTRLTVT.

V gene TRBV16 combines with J gene TRBJ1-5; 7 bases fit TRBD1. From germline, CDR1 is KGHSY and CDR2 FQNENV. The V and J ends lost 4 bases and 9 bases, in that order; junction bases with no gene match: 6. This CDR3 contains 13 residues. In DNA form, the CDR3 reads TGTGCCAGCAGCCTTGACAGGGAGCGGCCCCAGCATTTT. It translates to CASSLDRERPQHF.

The chain has TRBV5-1 and TRBJ1-4; the D is unclear. The CDR3 covers 13 residues. Germline values: CDR1 SGHRS, CDR2 YFSETQ. Trimming removed 1 base at V and 6 bases at J, with 7 bases between. DNA of the CDR3: TGCGCCAGCAGCTTGCGGGGTGATGAAAAACTGTTTTTT. This gives the protein CASSLRGDEKLFF. The variable domain in full, completed from reference TRBV5-1 and TRBJ1-4, reads KAGVTQTPRYLIKTRGQQVTLSCSPISGHRSVSWYQQTPGQGLQFLFEYFSETQRNKGNFPGRFSGRQFSNSRSEMNVSTLELGDSALYLCASSLRGDEKLFFGSGTQLSVL.

This chain uses TRBV4-1 with TRBJ2-1; TRBD2 is a possible D gene (7 bases). Trimming shortened V by 0 bases and J by 3 bases, and 12 bases separated the two germline ends. Per germline, CDR1 MGHRA and CDR2 YSYEKL. This CDR3 contains 16 residues. DNA for the CDR3: TGCGCCAGCAGCCAAGATCGGGGGGCTTACTACAATGAGCAGTTCTTC. Its protein is CASSQDRGAYYNEQFF.

The V gene is TRBV5-4, the J gene TRBJ2-7, with D unresolved. The CDR3 length is 15 residues. CDR1 and CDR2 from the germline V gene are SGHNT and YYREEE (reference sequence). The ends were cut back, 4 bases at V and 0 bases at J, with 14 bases in the middle. The CDR3 DNA reads as TGTGCCAGCAGCCACGCGGTCAGTAGCTCCTACGAGCAGTACTTC. Translating it yields CASSHAVSSSYEQYF.

The rearrangement uses TRBV19 and TRBJ1-2, with 7 bases matching TRBD1. The CDR3 loop spans 15 amino acids. The trim removed 9 bases at V and 6 bases at J, leaving 16 bases unmatched. CDR1 is LNHDA, CDR2 SQIVND, per germline (reference sequence). The CDR3 reads CASDRANGLVDGYTF. For the CDR3, the DNA is TGTGCCAGCGACAGGGCGAACGGATTAGTCGATGGCTACACCTTC.

This clone was counted a few times. CDR3 loop: CASSLAGTSTDTQYF. CDR3 bases: TGCGCCAGCAGCTTGGCGGGGACTAGCACAGATACGCAGTATTTT. This chain connects TRBV5-1 to TRBJ2-3; maybe TRBD2 (6 bases). Germline values: CDR1 SGHRS, CDR2 YFSETQ. The CDR3 runs to 15 residues. V lost 0 bases and J lost 0, with 8 bases in between.

This clone has a single count. The chain is built from TRBV6-5 and TRBJ1-6, with 9 nucleotides matching TRBD1. Germline lookup yields CDR1 MNHEY and CDR2 SVGAGI. The V gene end was trimmed by 6 bases and the J gene end by 8 bases; junction bases not matched to a gene: 2. The CDR3 covers 13 residues. The CDR3 nucleotides read TGTGCCAGCAGCAGGGACAGGGATTCACCCCTCCACTTT. It codes for CASSRDRDSPLHF.

The V call is TRBV7-6, the J call TRBJ1-5; no clear D gene. The CDR3 length is 13 residues. Between the trimmed V and J ends, which lost 2 bases and 4 bases, there was a span of 6 bases. The germline V gene encodes CDR1 SGHVS and CDR2 FNYEAQ. CDR3 bases: TGTGCCAGCAGCTTAAACGCGAATCAGCCCCAGCATTTT. Amino acids: CASSLNANQPQHF.

This sequence joins TRBV19 and TRBJ2-5; a possible D gene is TRBD2 (6 bases). V dropped 4 bases and J dropped 7 bases, with 16 bases sitting between them. The CDR3 has 14 residues. Germline CDR1 LNHDA, CDR2 SQIVND (reference sequence). The CDR3 region is CASSRPGDSGTQYF. CDR3 DNA sequence: TGTGCCAGTAGTAGACCTGGGGACTCTGGGACCCAGTACTTC. Drawing the rest from reference TRBV19 and TRBJ2-5, the complete variable domain is DGGITQSPKYLFRKEGQNVTLSCEQNLNHDAMYWYRQDPGQGLRLIYYSQIVNDFQKGDIAEGYSVSREKKESFPLTVTSAQKNPTAFYLCASSRPGDSGTQYFGPGTRLLVL.

The rearrangement joins TRBV4-1 to TRBJ2-7; D perhaps matches TRBD1 (5 bases). Trimming stripped 1 base from V and 6 bases from J, with 13 bases between. In germline, CDR1 is MGHRA, CDR2 YSYEKL. The CDR3 runs to 14 residues. The CDR3 sequence is CASSQGQLSTEQYF. The CDR3 DNA reads TGCGCCAGCAGCCAAGGACAGCTTTCGACCGAGCAGTACTTC.

This clone was seen more than once but under ten times. The chain carries TRBV7-3 and TRBJ2-6, with a weak D call TRBD1 (6 bases). Trimming took 7 bases from V and 0 from J, leaving 10 bases between them. Germline CDR1 SGHTA, CDR2 FQGTGA. The CDR3 runs 15 residues. The CDR3 sequence is CASTSDSSGANVLTF. The CDR3 nucleotides read TGTGCCAGCACCTCGGACAGCTCTGGGGCCAACGTCCTGACTTTC.

This clone was picked up one time. The V and J genes are TRBV6-1 and TRBJ1-5; 8 positions agree with TRBD1. V was pared by 6 bases and J by 11 bases, with 12 bases of the junction left unmatched. CDR3 size: 14 residues. Germline V gives CDR1 MNHNS, CDR2 SASEGT. The CDR3 region is CASSKTGATWSQHF. The CDR3 bases are TGTGCCAGCAGCAAGACAGGGGCGACGTGGTCCCAGCATTTT.

This clone showed up just once. The V call is TRBV6-1, the J call TRBJ1-2; 7 bases agree with TRBD1. The CDR3 consists of 15 residues. The junction had 10 bases not matched to a gene; V was cut back by 5 bases and J by 4 bases. Looked up from germline, CDR1 is MNHNS and CDR2 is SASEGT. The CDR3 DNA sequence: TGTGCCAGCAGTTTTCGGGCAGGGGGAGCCTATGGCTACACCTTC. It encodes CASSFRAGGAYGYTF.

This clone was observed a single time. V gene TRBV7-9 combines with J gene TRBJ2-5; 7 nucleotides line up with TRBD1. The CDR3 runs 12 residues. The germline CDR1 and CDR2 sequences are SEHNR and FQNEAQ (reference sequence). V lost 5 bases, J lost 7 bases, and 4 bases stayed unmatched. CDR3 loop: CASSDRVWTQYF. Here the CDR3 DNA reads TGTGCCAGCAGCGACAGGGTTTGGACCCAGTACTTC.

This clone was counted once. The chain combines TRBV19 with TRBJ2-1, with D perhaps matching TRBD1 (5 bases). CDR3 size: 15 residues. Trimming cost V 6 bases and J 10 bases, with 22 bases left between them. Germline V gene lookup returns CDR1 LNHDA and CDR2 SQIVND (reference sequence). The CDR3 DNA sequence: TGTGCCAGTAGCACGGCCCGGCTGGGGCTGGTCGAGCAGTTCTTC. Its protein product is CASSTARLGLVEQFF.

The rearrangement joins TRBV6-4 to TRBJ1-2; TRBD1 aligns across 9 bases. V shed 3 bases and J 4 bases; nucleotides not matched to a gene: 15. Germline values: CDR1 MRHNA, CDR2 SNTAGT. The CDR3 length is 18 residues. DNA of the CDR3: TGTGCCAGCAGTGAGATCCGGGACAGGGAAGAGGAACTCTATGGCTACACCTTC. It encodes CASSEIRDREEELYGYTF.

A single count supports this clone. The genes are TRBV5-6 and TRBJ1-1; no clear D. CDR1 and CDR2 (germline): SGHDT, YYEEEE. V gave up 4 bases and J gave up 1 base, with 2 bases separating them. There are 11 residues in the CDR3. CDR3 DNA: TGTGCCAGCAGCCAGAACACTGAAGCTTTCTTT. Translating it yields CASSQNTEAFF.

The chain carries TRBV5-1 and TRBJ2-2; maybe TRBD1 (6 bases). The CDR3 contains 15 residues. V lost 0 bases, J lost 7 bases, and 13 bases lay in between. The germline V gene encodes CDR1 SGHRS and CDR2 YFSETQ. The CDR3 coding sequence is TGCGCCAGCAGCTTGGACAGGGAAAACGGCGGGGAGCTGTTTTTT. Protein product: CASSLDRENGGELFF.

Here the CDR3 reads CASSINSEQYF. For the CDR3, the DNA is TGCGCCAGCAGCATTAACAGCGAGCAGTACTTC. The genes are TRBV5-1 and TRBJ2-7; D not resolved. CDR3 size: 11 residues. CDR1 SGHRS and CDR2 YFSETQ come from the germline V gene. V gave up 4 bases and J gave up 6 bases, with 8 bases separating them. Using reference TRBV5-1 and TRBJ2-7 for the parts outside the CDR3, the full variable domain is KAGVTQTPRYLIKTRGQQVTLSCSPISGHRSVSWYQQTPGQGLQFLFEYFSETQRNKGNFPGRFSGRQFSNSRSEMNVSTLELGDSALYLCASSINSEQYFGPGTRLTVT.

The chain has TRBV2 and TRBJ2-3; 10 bases map to TRBD2. V trimming: 6 bases; J trimming: 0 bases; junction bases outside the gene matches: 9. This CDR3 has 17 amino acids. CDR1 and CDR2 from the germline V gene are SNHLY and FYNNEI. CDR3 loop: CASSAGTSAISTDTQYF. DNA for the CDR3: TGTGCCAGCAGCGCCGGGACTAGCGCCATTAGCACAGATACGCAGTATTTT. The full variable domain, with the rest looked up from reference TRBV2 and TRBJ2-3, is EPEVTQTPSHQVTQMGQEVILRCVPISNHLYFYWYRQILGQKVEFLVSFYNNEISEKSEIFDDQFSVERPDGSNFTLKIRSTKLEDSAMYFCASSAGTSAISTDTQYFGPGTRLTVL.

This chain connects TRBV2 to TRBJ1-2, with 7 bases fitting TRBD1. This CDR3 has 13 amino acids. With V trimmed by 4 bases and J by 8 bases, 7 bases remained unmatched. Germline CDR1 SNHLY, CDR2 FYNNEI. The CDR3: CASSGVTGWGYTF. The CDR3 bases are TGTGCCAGCAGTGGTGTGACAGGGTGGGGCTACACCTTC. Combining the CDR3 with reference TRBV2 and TRBJ1-2 gives the whole variable domain EPEVTQTPSHQVTQMGQEVILRCVPISNHLYFYWYRQILGQKVEFLVSFYNNEISEKSEIFDDQFSVERPDGSNFTLKIRSTKLEDSAMYFCASSGVTGWGYTFGSGTRLTVV.

This chain joins TRBV2 and TRBJ2-1; D might be TRBD2 (6 bases). CDR1 SNHLY and CDR2 FYNNEI come from the germline V gene. Trimming stripped 9 bases from V and 0 bases from J, with 9 bases between. The CDR3 consists of 13 residues. The CDR3 bases are TGTGCCAGGATGGGGGGCTCCTACAATGAGCAGTTCTTC. The encoded protein is CARMGGSYNEQFF.

The rearrangement links TRBV28 to TRBJ1-5; D perhaps matches TRBD1 (6 bases). Trimming left V 11 bases short and J 4 bases short, with 18 bases between. The CDR3 runs 14 residues. The germline V gene encodes CDR1 MDHEN and CDR2 SYDVKM. In nucleotides, the CDR3 is TGTGCCTTTGGGGGGGGGCATGGAAATCAGCCCCAGCATTTT. This sequence encodes CAFGGGHGNQPQHF.